The entry that follows covers one T cell receptor beta chain sequence. Its antigen is unknown. V was pared by 2 bases and J by 0 bases, with 11 bases between. This CDR3 region has 15 residues. Per germline, CDR1 SGHRS and CDR2 YFSETQ. The data stem from a study of shared clonotypes between healthy human individuals. Study results and limitations: Naive subsets generally exceeded memory subsets in estimated richness.

The donor population consisted of healthy HIV-negative adults with no recent acute infections or vaccinations. Each PCR replicate from the sorted subsets contained 200 to 250 ng DNA, which is 30,000 or so T cell genomes. Profiled with immunoSEQ multiplex PCR; TCRdb holds only in-frame clones, not every one. The sample includes roughly 1,000,000 clones, approximately 78% of them seen just once. The clonotype comes from a man younger than 35 in good health. Some clones in this sample may be carry-over from other donors' samples. The rearrangement links TRBV5-1 to TRBJ1-1, with D maybe TRBD1 (6 bases). The sequencing input was memory CD4+ T cells from PBMCs. Subset reported: CD45RA-negative fraction. CDR3 region: CASSFGQIMNTEAFF. CDR3 nucleotide sequence: TGCGCCAGCAGCTTCGGACAGATCATGAACACTGAAGCTTTCTTT.